The clone carrying this T cell receptor (beta chain) has at least ten counts. The antigen remains undetermined. For TCR, cDNA came from 5'RACE template switching, which added a universal primer site and UMIs. One entry per CDR3 protein, called by TCRdb with MiXCR from the 5' RACE reads. Of more than 80,000 distinct CDR3 sequences listed, under 7% are singletons. The entry originates in a study of T cells after yellow fever vaccination. Study information: Fractions containing few cells were prepared with SMART-Seq v4 Ultra Low Input.

Overall study results and limits: Reappearing after the booster were most of the clones from primary vaccination (about 96% CD4, about 88% CD8). Weaker overall, the secondary response nonetheless peaked faster (day 5 versus 15).

CDR1 and CDR2 (germline): MNHEY, SVGAGI. The CDR3 is 15 residues long. Trimming at V came to 2 bases and at J to 4 bases, leaving 5 bases not matched to a gene. This chain uses TRBV6-5 with TRBJ1-1; TRBD1 matches 9 bases. The sequence came from a young man who received the YFV17D yellow fever vaccine. Specimen: CD8+ T cells sorted from PBMCs, collected 10 days after the yellow fever booster vaccination. The CDR3: CASSYRTGDFTEAFF. Here the CDR3 DNA reads TGTGCCAGCAGTTACCGGACAGGGGATTTCACTGAAGCTTTCTTT.